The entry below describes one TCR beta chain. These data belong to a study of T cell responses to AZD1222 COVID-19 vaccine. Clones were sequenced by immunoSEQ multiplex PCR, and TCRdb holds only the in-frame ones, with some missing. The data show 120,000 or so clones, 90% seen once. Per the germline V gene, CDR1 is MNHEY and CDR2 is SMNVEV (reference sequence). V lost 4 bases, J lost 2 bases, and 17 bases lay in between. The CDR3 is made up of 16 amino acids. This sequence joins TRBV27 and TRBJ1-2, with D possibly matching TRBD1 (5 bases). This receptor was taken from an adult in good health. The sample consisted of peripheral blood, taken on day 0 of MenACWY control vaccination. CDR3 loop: CASSSAPGTRNYGYTF. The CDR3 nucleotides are TGTGCCAGCAGTTCCGCCCCCGGGACTAGAAACTATGGCTACACCTTC.